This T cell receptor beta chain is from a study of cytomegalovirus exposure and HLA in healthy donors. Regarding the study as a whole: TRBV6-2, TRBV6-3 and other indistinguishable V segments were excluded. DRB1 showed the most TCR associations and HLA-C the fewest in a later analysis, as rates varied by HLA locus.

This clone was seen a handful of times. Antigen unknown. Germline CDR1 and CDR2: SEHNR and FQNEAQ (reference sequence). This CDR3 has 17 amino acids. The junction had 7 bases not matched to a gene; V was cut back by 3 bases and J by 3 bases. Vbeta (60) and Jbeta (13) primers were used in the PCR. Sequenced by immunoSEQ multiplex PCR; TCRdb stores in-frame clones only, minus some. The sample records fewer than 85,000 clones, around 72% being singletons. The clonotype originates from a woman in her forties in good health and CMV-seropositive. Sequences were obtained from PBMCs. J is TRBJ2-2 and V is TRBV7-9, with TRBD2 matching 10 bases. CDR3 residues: CASSFLGTSEYTGELFF. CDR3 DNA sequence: TGTGCCAGCAGCTTCCTAGGGACTAGCGAGTACACCGGGGAGCTGTTTTTT.